These 15 T cell receptor beta chains share one sample of origin, sequenced in a study of beta chain features in type 1 diabetes. Expressed TCRB transcripts were sequenced because the isolated RNA had all been reverse transcribed beforehand. The data were produced by immunoSEQ multiplex PCR, yet TCRdb's version contains in-frame clones alone and is incomplete. The table shows about 140,000 clones, with roughly 9.3% occurring only once. The sample consisted of central memory CD4+ T cells from blood. Receptor source: a woman between 35 and 50 years old in good health.

This clone was counted between two and nine times. The chain couples TRBV5-1 to TRBJ2-3, with D possibly being TRBD1 (6 bases). V shed 0 bases and J shed 1 base, with 12 bases lying between them. This CDR3 is built from 16 residues. Germline loops: CDR1 SGHRS, CDR2 YFSETQ. Written as DNA, the CDR3 is TGCGCCAGCAGCTTGGCGGCTAGACAGGGCACAGATACGCAGTATTTT. Translating it yields CASSLAARQGTDTQYF.

V is TRBV29-1 and J is TRBJ2-2; no clear D. Germline V gene data show CDR1 as SQVTM and CDR2 as ANQGSEA. V lost 4 bases to trimming and J lost 3 bases, with 6 bases between them. There are 12 residues in the CDR3. CDR3 residues: CSVVHYTGELFF. In DNA form, the CDR3 reads TGCAGCGTTGTTCACTACACCGGGGAGCTGTTTTTT.

The rearrangement uses TRBV5-6 and TRBJ2-5, with 7 bases lining up with TRBD2. CDR3 length equals 16 residues. The V gene end was trimmed by 2 bases and the J gene end by 1 base; junction bases not matched to a gene: 8. The germline V gene encodes CDR1 SGHDT and CDR2 YYEEEE. The CDR3 is CASSFTASGIQETQYF. CDR3 bases: TGTGCCAGCAGCTTTACGGCTAGCGGAATCCAAGAGACCCAGTACTTC. The full variable domain, rest sourced from reference TRBV5-6 and TRBJ2-5, is DAGVTQSPTHLIKTRGQQVTLRCSPKSGHDTVSWYQQALGQGPQFIFQYYEEEERQRGNFPDRFSGHQFPNYSSELNVNALLLGDSALYLCASSFTASGIQETQYFGPGTRLLVL.

This clone has a count of ten or more. The chain employs TRBV2 and TRBJ1-1, with TRBD1 identical over 7 bases. Germline trimming cut 5 bases from V and 5 bases from J; bases unmatched to any gene: 2. Per the germline V gene, CDR1 is SNHLY and CDR2 is FYNNEI. The CDR3 sequence is 12 residues long. The CDR3: CASSPQGTEAFF. CDR3 bases: TGTGCCAGCAGTCCACAGGGGACTGAAGCTTTCTTT.

This clone occurred many times. This rearrangement joins TRBV5-4 to TRBJ2-7; D not resolved. Per the germline V gene, CDR1 is SGHNT and CDR2 is YYREEE (reference sequence). The CDR3 is 13 amino acids. The germline V and J ends were trimmed by 4 bases and 2 bases, with 10 bases remaining between them. The CDR3 coding sequence is TGTGCCAGCAGCGGCACCTCCCCCTACGAGCAGTACTTC. The encoded protein is CASSGTSPYEQYF.

The chain joins TRBV6-5 to TRBJ1-5, with a weak D call TRBD1 (6 bases). Looked up from germline, CDR1 is MNHEY and CDR2 is SVGAGI. This CDR3 is built from 15 residues. The germline V and J ends were trimmed by 5 bases and 8 bases, with 19 bases remaining between them. This CDR3 reads CASSKGVGASEPQHF. The CDR3 DNA is TGTGCCAGCAGTAAGGGGGTTGGGGCTTCAGAGCCCCAGCATTTT.

The gene calls are TRBV6-6 and TRBJ2-3, with D maybe TRBD2 (5 bases). The CDR3 consists of 12 residues. Germline values: CDR1 MNHNY, CDR2 SVGAGI (reference sequence). V lost 7 bases and J lost 4, with 9 bases in between. For the CDR3, the DNA is TGTGCCAGCACTCCCGGGGCAGATACGCAGTATTTT. Its translation is CASTPGADTQYF.

The chain is built from TRBV4-1 and TRBJ2-7; TRBD2 matches 11 bases. There are 15 residues in the CDR3. Looked up from germline, CDR1 is MGHRA and CDR2 is YSYEKL. V shed 2 bases, J shed 4 bases, and the junction held 4 bases outside the gene matches. CDR3 in amino acids: CASSQSTSGIYEQYF. The CDR3 nucleotides read TGCGCCAGCAGCCAATCGACTAGCGGGATATACGAGCAGTACTTC.

The chain employs TRBV5-5 and TRBJ2-7; 7 positions match TRBD2. This CDR3 region has 15 residues. V was pared by 3 bases and J by 6 bases, with 12 bases of the junction left unmatched. CDR1 is SGHKS, CDR2 YYEKEE, per germline (reference sequence). CDR3 in amino acids: CASSSRPRLAAEQYF. Written as DNA, the CDR3 is TGTGCCAGCAGCTCGCGCCCGAGGCTAGCGGCCGAGCAGTACTTC.

This clone was recorded a few times. The chain couples TRBV25-1 to TRBJ1-2, with D unresolved. The CDR3 runs 12 residues. Germline values: CDR1 MGHDK, CDR2 SYGVNS. V lost 3 bases and J lost 8, with 10 bases in between. CDR3 nucleotide sequence: TGTGCCAGCAGTGACCCGGTCTTCGGCTACACCTTC. Translation gives CASSDPVFGYTF.

The CDR3, as DNA: TGCGCCAGCAGCTCACCGGGTCTAAGTAGCTCTGGGGCCAACGTCCTGACTTTC. Protein: CASSSPGLSSSGANVLTF. V usage is TRBV5-1 and J usage is TRBJ2-6; D not resolved. Germline V CDR1 and CDR2: SGHRS, YFSETQ. This CDR3 is 18 amino acids long. V was clipped by 3 bases and J by 0 bases, with 16 bases between them.

This chain joins TRBV7-9 and TRBJ2-1, with TRBD2 identical over 7 bases. Germline CDR1 reads SEHNR; CDR2 reads FQNEAQ (reference sequence). J gave up 2 bases and V 5 bases, and 9 bases lay outside the gene matches. The CDR3 loop spans 16 amino acids. The CDR3 region has the DNA TGTGCCAGCAGCCAAGGCGACGGGGGGACCTACAATGAGCAGTTCTTC. Translation gives CASSQGDGGTYNEQFF.

The chain combines TRBV18 with TRBJ1-2; D is ambiguous. Deletions cut 3 bases from V and 8 bases from J, with 10 bases between. Germline CDR1 KGHSH, CDR2 LQKENI. This CDR3 has 12 residues. CDR3 nucleotides: TGTGCCAGCTCACCGGGAACGGGAGGCTACACCTTC. Protein product: CASSPGTGGYTF.

This chain joins TRBV4-1 and TRBJ2-3; D remains unclear. Germline assignment: CDR1 MGHRA and CDR2 YSYEKL. V gave up 3 bases and J gave up 0 bases, with 7 bases separating them. The CDR3 is 14 amino acids. The CDR3 loop is CASSQAPSTDTQYF. CDR3 nucleotide sequence: TGCGCCAGCAGCCAGGCCCCTAGCACAGATACGCAGTATTTT.

The V call is TRBV18, the J call TRBJ2-1; D remains unclear. Trimming took 3 bases from V and 8 from J, leaving 17 bases between them. Germline CDR1 reads KGHSH; CDR2 reads LQKENI. This CDR3 region has 15 residues. CDR3 loop: CASSPQEGSGYEQFF. CDR3 sequence (DNA): TGTGCCAGCTCACCCCAGGAAGGAAGTGGTTATGAGCAGTTCTTC.